Detailed here is one T cell receptor (beta chain). Germline and junction disagree at one end, which may indicate a read error. The CDR3 extends over 13 amino acids. Per the germline V gene, CDR1 is MNHEY and CDR2 is SVGEGT. The entry originates in a study of neurological immune-mediated disorders. TCRdb itself ran the 5' RACE reads through MiXCR, one entry per CDR3 protein. The data contain about 35,000 distinct CDR3 sequences, approximately 4.2% of them seen just once; the ten biggest clones take up under 2.5%. The origin of this receptor is a man aged 25-45 years with multiple sclerosis. Sequences were obtained from PBMCs. This sequence joins TRBV6-2 or TRBV6-3 and TRBJ1-5; no clear D gene. CDR3 coding DNA: TGTGCCAGCAGTTCTGACCGGAGGCAGCCCCAGAATTTT. This codes for CASSSDRRQPQNF.